Below are 22 T cell receptor beta chains sequenced from a single sample in a study of T cell repertoires in cytomegalovirus infection. MiXCR, run by TCRdb on the reads, gives a single entry per CDR3 protein. Here the sample spans approximately 200,000 distinct CDR3 sequences, 28% being singletons. The sample comprised PBMCs. These receptors all come from a human donor in good health (CMV status not recorded). Some clones in this sample may be carry-over from other donors' samples.

This chain links TRBV29-1 with TRBJ1-1; 8 bases map to TRBD1. Trimming took 3 bases from V and 5 from J; bases not matched to a gene: 5. The germline gives CDR1 SQVTM, CDR2 ANQGSEA. The CDR3 runs to 13 residues. The CDR3 region is CSVDRQGATEAFF. In nucleotides, the CDR3 is TGCAGCGTTGATCGCCAGGGGGCAACTGAAGCTTTCTTT.

This clonotype was detected many times. The chain is built from TRBV7-8 and TRBJ2-5, with TRBD2 matching over 9 bases. From germline, CDR1 is SGHVS and CDR2 FQNEAQ. The J segment lost 2 bases and the V segment lost 5 bases, leaving 15 bases of the junction unmatched. The CDR3 length is 18 residues. CDR3 amino acids: CASSPLGLAGKGQETQYF. The CDR3, as DNA: TGTGCCAGCAGCCCATTGGGGCTAGCGGGGAAGGGGCAAGAGACCCAGTACTTC.

A few counts support this clonotype. The chain couples TRBV11-2 to TRBJ1-1, with TRBD1 as a possible D gene (5 bases). From germline, CDR1 is SGHAT and CDR2 FQNNGV. V lost 1 base to trimming and J lost 5 bases, with 14 bases between them. The CDR3 contains 15 residues. Here the CDR3 DNA reads TGTGCCAGCAGCTTAGTAGACAGTGGACGAACTGAAGCTTTCTTT. Translating gives CASSLVDSGRTEAFF.

The chain couples TRBV3-1 to TRBJ2-7; 7 bases map to TRBD1. The J segment lost 4 bases and the V segment lost 3 bases, leaving 9 bases of the junction unmatched. Germline V CDR1 and CDR2: LGHDT, YNNKEL (reference sequence). The CDR3 length is 15 residues. In nucleotides, the CDR3 is TGTGCCAGCAGCCAGGACAGGTCGGCAGATTACGAGCAGTACTTC. Translation: CASSQDRSADYEQYF.

The genes are TRBV7-8 and TRBJ1-5; D is ambiguous. The CDR3 totals 13 residues. CDR1 is SGHVS, CDR2 FQNEAQ, per germline. V shed 5 bases and J shed 5 bases, with 10 bases lying between them. The CDR3 loop reads CASSPRWHQPQHF. The CDR3 bases are TGTGCCAGCAGCCCCAGGTGGCATCAGCCCCAGCATTTT. Complete variable domain (other parts from reference TRBV7-8 and TRBJ1-5): GAGVSQSPRYKVAKRGQDVALRCDPISGHVSLFWYQQALGQGPEFLTYFQNEAQLDKSGLPSDRFFAERPEGSVSTLKIQRTQQEDSAVYLCASSPRWHQPQHFGDGTRLSIL.

This chain links TRBV28 with TRBJ1-1; possible D gene TRBD1, 6 bases. CDR3 length: 12 amino acids. Germline CDR1 MDHEN, CDR2 SYDVKM. V shed 6 bases and J shed 7 bases, with 12 bases lying between them. The CDR3 DNA follows: TGTGCCAGCAGGGGGGGGGCGATTGAAGCTTTCTTT. This translates into CASRGGAIEAFF.

The chain combines TRBV7-8 with TRBJ2-1, with TRBD2 matching over 10 bases. Germline V gene lookup returns CDR1 SGHVS and CDR2 FQNEAQ. The V gene end was trimmed by 10 bases and the J gene end by 4 bases; junction bases not matched to a gene: 10. This CDR3 spans 15 amino acids. CDR3 residues: CANLRERGGYNEQFF. In nucleotides, the CDR3 is TGTGCCAACTTGAGGGAGCGGGGGGGGTACAATGAGCAGTTCTTC.

This clonotype has only a few counts. The chain has TRBV29-1 and TRBJ1-2; D ambiguous. V was trimmed by 7 bases and J by 2 bases, leaving 8 bases between them. Germline assignment: CDR1 SQVTM and CDR2 ANQGSEA. The CDR3 length is 11 residues. CDR3 coding DNA: TGCAGCGGTGGGGAAAACTATGGCTACACCTTC. Encoded protein: CSGGENYGYTF.

In its sample, this clonotype was seen many times. The J gene is TRBJ1-1, the V gene TRBV19; D remains unclear. In germline, CDR1 is LNHDA, CDR2 SQIVND (reference sequence). Deletions cut 4 bases from V and 1 base from J, with 10 bases between. The CDR3 extends over 14 amino acids. The CDR3 loop is CASSTNAENTEAFF. In DNA, the CDR3 is TGTGCCAGTAGTACGAATGCGGAGAACACTGAAGCTTTCTTT.

This clonotype was picked up a small number of times. The chain is built from TRBV29-1 and TRBJ1-1; D ambiguous. CDR1 is SQVTM and CDR2 is ANQGSEA in the germline V gene. V lost 7 bases and J lost 0, with 12 bases in between. The CDR3 runs to 13 residues. The CDR3 spells CSAESGMNTEAFF. The CDR3 nucleotides are TGCAGCGCCGAAAGCGGGATGAACACTGAAGCTTTCTTT. Drawing the rest from reference TRBV29-1 and TRBJ1-1, the complete variable domain is SAVISQKPSRDICQRGTSLTIQCQVDSQVTMMFWYRQQPGQSLTLIATANQGSEATYESGFVIDKFPISRPNLTFSTLTVSNMSPEDSSIYLCSAESGMNTEAFFGQGTRLTVV.

The chain employs TRBV25-1 and TRBJ1-1; no clear D. This CDR3 spans 13 amino acids. Trimming removed 7 bases from V and 5 bases from J, with 14 bases in between. Germline CDR1 is MGHDK and CDR2 is SYGVNS. CDR3 amino acids: CASTQHGGTEAFF. For the CDR3, the DNA is TGTGCCAGCACCCAACATGGCGGTACTGAAGCTTTCTTT.

The chain is built from TRBV20-1 and TRBJ2-2, with D hard to call. Germline CDR1 and CDR2: DFQATT and SNEGSKA (reference sequence). The CDR3 runs 13 residues. V gave up 8 bases and J gave up 0 bases, with 10 bases separating them. The CDR3 region has the DNA TGCAGTCCGAGTGACCCGAACACCGGGGAGCTGTTTTTT. As protein: CSPSDPNTGELFF.

The V and J genes are TRBV28 and TRBJ1-5; no reliable D call. The V and J ends lost 2 bases and 7 bases respectively, with 6 bases between them. From germline, CDR1 is MDHEN and CDR2 SYDVKM. The CDR3 sequence is 12 residues long. CDR3 protein: CASSLSSQPQHF. The CDR3 DNA reads as TGTGCCAGCAGTTTAAGCAGCCAGCCCCAGCATTTT.

This clonotype is judged medium-sized (0.01 to 0.1%). This chain uses TRBV7-2 with TRBJ1-4, with D possibly TRBD1 on 6 matching bases. This CDR3 is built from 14 residues. Germline loops: CDR1 SGHTA, CDR2 FQGNSA. Trimming removed 5 bases at V and 8 bases at J, with 15 bases between. DNA for the CDR3: TGTGCCAGCAGCCGAGGCAGGGGAGAAGAAAAACTGTTTTTT. It yields the protein CASSRGRGEEKLFF.

This clonotype was found a few times. Here the CDR3 reads CSVNSRGTELQETQYF. CDR3 sequence (DNA): TGCAGCGTTAACTCGAGGGGAACCGAACTACAAGAGACCCAGTACTTC. V is TRBV29-1 and J is TRBJ2-5, with D perhaps matching TRBD1 or TRBD2 (5 bases each). Germline-derived CDR1 and CDR2 are SQVTM and ANQGSEA. Trimming cost V 5 bases and J 2 bases, with 21 bases left between them. The CDR3 covers 16 residues.

The J gene is TRBJ1-2, the V gene TRBV11-2; possible D gene TRBD1, 6 bases. Germline V gene data show CDR1 as SGHAT and CDR2 as FQNNGV. The CDR3 has 15 residues. The V end was cut by 5 bases, the J end by 0 bases, with 13 bases between. This chain's CDR3 is CASSHTGGSNYGYTF. DNA for the CDR3: TGTGCCAGCAGCCATACGGGGGGCTCTAACTATGGCTACACCTTC.

This clonotype was detected ten times or more. The J gene is TRBJ2-5, the V gene TRBV29-1; possibly TRBD2 for D (5 bases). The CDR3 loop spans 17 amino acids. Germline V gene sequence: CDR1 SQVTM, CDR2 ANQGSEA. Trimming took off 4 bases at V and 5 bases at J, with 26 bases between the two ends. For the CDR3, the DNA is TGCAGCGTTGGGGTACCCTGGAGAGGGCTAGTCAGTGAGACCCAGTACTTC. Its protein product is CSVGVPWRGLVSETQYF.

In its sample, this clonotype was seen a few times. The J gene is TRBJ1-2, the V gene TRBV6-5; D is undetermined. The germline V gene has CDR1 MNHEY and CDR2 SVGAGI. The CDR3 runs 13 residues. Trimming shortened V by 2 bases and J by 6 bases, and 10 bases separated the two germline ends. The CDR3: CASSYAAANGYTF. The CDR3 DNA is TGTGCCAGCAGTTACGCGGCGGCGAATGGCTACACCTTC.

This clonotype was counted only a few times. The gene calls are TRBV11-1 and TRBJ2-3, with D uncertain. The germline CDR1 and CDR2 sequences are SGHAT and FQDESV (reference sequence). The CDR3 has 13 residues. V was pared by 5 bases and J by 9 bases, with 15 bases between. The CDR3 bases are TGTGCCAGCAGCCACCGACTCGTCCCCACGCAGTATTTT. Its translation is CASSHRLVPTQYF.

This clonotype appeared once. The rearrangement uses TRBV11-2 and TRBJ2-2; D is unresolved. The V and J ends lost 5 bases and 5 bases respectively, with 15 bases between them. This CDR3 spans 15 amino acids. CDR1 and CDR2 from the germline V gene are SGHAT and FQNNGV. Here the CDR3 reads CASSPPAEVTGELFF. Written as DNA, the CDR3 is TGTGCCAGCAGCCCTCCGGCCGAAGTAACCGGGGAGCTGTTTTTT.

V is TRBV9 and J is TRBJ2-7, with D possibly TRBD1 on 6 matching bases. CDR3 length equals 14 residues. Between the trimmed V and J ends, which lost 4 bases and 2 bases, there was a span of 13 bases. Germline V gives CDR1 SGDLS, CDR2 YYNGEE. The CDR3 here is CASSPHRVPYEQYF. The CDR3 DNA follows: TGTGCCAGCAGCCCTCACAGGGTTCCCTACGAGCAGTACTTC.

The chain carries TRBV7-8 and TRBJ2-7; TRBD1 might be the D (7 bases). The CDR3 is made up of 16 amino acids. Germline CDR1 and CDR2: SGHVS and FQNEAQ. V lost 5 bases and J lost 2, with 19 bases in between. The CDR3 nucleotides are TGTGCCAGCAGCGGAGGGGGCAGGGGGTCCCCCTACGAGCAGTACTTC. It codes for CASSGGGRGSPYEQYF.